The 5 T cell receptor beta chains presented below share a single source sample, sequenced in a study of cytomegalovirus exposure and HLA in healthy donors. Primers: 60 Vbeta forward and 13 Jbeta reverse. Assay: immunoSEQ multiplex PCR; the TCRdb copy retains only in-frame clones and omits some. The sample lists hundreds of thousands of clones, 70% occurring once. Source material: PBMCs. Receptors were obtained from a man in his forties or fifties in good health and CMV-seropositive.

This chain uses TRBV14 with TRBJ1-3; D gene unclear. Trimming stripped 3 bases from V and 0 bases from J, with 6 bases between. The CDR3 spans 14 residues. Looked up from germline, CDR1 is SGHDN and CDR2 is FVKESK. The CDR3 nucleotides are TGTGCCAGCAGCCAGAGTTCCTCTGGAAACACCATATATTTT. Protein sequence: CASSQSSSGNTIYF.

Worth noting for this clone: A junction end diverges from the germline sequence, so it may reflect a read error. The CDR3, as DNA: TGTTCCAGCAGCTTAGTCGTGGAGACCCAGTACTTC. Its translation: CSSSLVVETQYF. V is TRBV7-9 and J is TRBJ2-5; D unresolved. CDR1 and CDR2 (germline): SEHNR, FQNEAQ (reference sequence). There are 12 residues in the CDR3.

The chain carries TRBV11-2 and TRBJ2-2; D uncertain. This CDR3 region has 12 residues. CDR1 and CDR2 from the germline V gene are SGHAT and FQNNGV. Between the trimmed V and J ends, which lost 3 bases and 6 bases, there was a span of 5 bases. This CDR3 is CASSFGPGELFF. CDR3 bases: TGTGCCAGCAGCTTTGGGCCCGGGGAGCTGTTTTTT.

In its sample, this clone was seen a few times. This chain uses TRBV2 with TRBJ2-1; D perhaps matches TRBD2 (5 bases). Germline CDR1 and CDR2: SNHLY and FYNNEI. Between the trimmed V and J ends, which lost 3 bases and 5 bases, there was a span of 8 bases. The CDR3 is 13 amino acids. For the CDR3, the DNA is TGTGCCAGCAGTGATCAGCGGAACAATGAGCAGTTCTTC. Amino acids: CASSDQRNNEQFF. Drawing the rest from reference TRBV2 and TRBJ2-1, the complete variable domain is EPEVTQTPSHQVTQMGQEVILRCVPISNHLYFYWYRQILGQKVEFLVSFYNNEISEKSEIFDDQFSVERPDGSNFTLKIRSTKLEDSAMYFCASSDQRNNEQFFGPGTRLTVL.

J is TRBJ2-7 and V is TRBV23-1, with 7 bases aligning to TRBD1. TRBV23-1 is reported as an ORF; its role is uncertain. The CDR3 contains 15 residues. V gave up 3 bases and J gave up 1 base; unmatched junction bases: 6. The CDR3 DNA reads TGCGCCAGCAGTCACACAGGGGCACGGTCCTACGAGCAGTACTTC. Its protein is CASSHTGARSYEQYF.